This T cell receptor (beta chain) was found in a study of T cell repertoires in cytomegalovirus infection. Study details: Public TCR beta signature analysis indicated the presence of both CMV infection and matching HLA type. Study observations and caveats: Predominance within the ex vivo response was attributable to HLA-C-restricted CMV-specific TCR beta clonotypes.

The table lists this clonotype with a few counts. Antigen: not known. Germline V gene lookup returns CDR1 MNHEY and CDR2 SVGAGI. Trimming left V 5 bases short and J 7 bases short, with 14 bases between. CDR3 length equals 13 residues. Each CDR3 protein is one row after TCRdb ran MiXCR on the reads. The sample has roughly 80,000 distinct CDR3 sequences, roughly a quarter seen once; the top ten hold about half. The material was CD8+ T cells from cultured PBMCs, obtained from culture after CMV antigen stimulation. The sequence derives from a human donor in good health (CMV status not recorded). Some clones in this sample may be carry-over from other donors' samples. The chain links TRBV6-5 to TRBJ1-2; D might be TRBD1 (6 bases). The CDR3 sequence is CASSLGGAFGYTF. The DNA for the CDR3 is TGTGCCAGCAGTCTAGGGGGGGCGTTTGGCTACACCTTC.